This T cell receptor beta chain was obtained from a study of blood T cell repertoires in COVID-19. Germline V lookup: CDR1 SNHLY, CDR2 FYNNEI. The CDR3 runs 14 residues. Between the trimmed V and J ends, which lost 8 bases and 2 bases, there was a span of 14 bases. In the original processing: The authors estimated nucleated cell counts from reference gene primer amplification. This table comes from immunoSEQ multiplex PCR, and its TCRdb copy is limited to in-frame clones, with some not included. That table is the source of V, J and clone size, and D and trimming were worked out from the DNA. The table lists 250,000 to 350,000 clones, about 85% of them singletons. This clone is a singleton in its sample.

This receptor was identified in a woman between 45 and 60 years old who had recovered from COVID-19. The chain is built from TRBV2 and TRBJ2-3; D is perhaps TRBD2 (5 bases). The sequencing sample was made of peripheral blood. CDR3 sequence reads: CASGRDTYTDTQYF. The CDR3, as DNA: TGTGCCAGCGGACGGGATACCTACACAGATACGCAGTATTTT.